Shown below are 30 T cell receptor beta chains from a single sample sequenced in a study of T cell clones after liver transplantation. Libraries were prepared by immunoSEQ multiplex PCR; TCRdb keeps only in-frame clonotypes and omits some of them. The table lists approximately 51,000 clones, about 86% of them singletons. Material: CD8+ T cells from blood, obtained 12 months after liver transplant. The receptors were sampled from a human patient who received a liver transplant. Some T cells could come from the graft donor.

The V call is TRBV7-8, the J call TRBJ2-3; TRBD2 matches at 7 bases. Germline-derived CDR1 and CDR2 are SGHVS and FQNEAQ. The J segment lost 1 base and the V segment lost 3 bases, leaving 16 bases of the junction unmatched. The CDR3 runs 19 residues. CDR3 in amino acids: CASSFRYGWEGRGTDTQYF. The DNA for the CDR3 is TGTGCCAGCAGCTTTCGTTATGGGTGGGAGGGCCGTGGCACAGATACGCAGTATTTT.

The rearrangement uses TRBV13 and TRBJ1-1; no firm D call. This CDR3 has 11 amino acids. The germline CDR1 and CDR2 sequences are PRHDT and FYEKMQ (reference sequence). V dropped 3 bases and J dropped 5 bases, with 4 bases sitting between them. CDR3 sequence reads: CASSFETEAFF. In DNA form, the CDR3 reads TGTGCCAGCAGCTTTGAGACTGAAGCTTTCTTT.

The CDR3 is CASSPRTVLANTGELFF. The CDR3, as DNA: TGTGCCAGCAGTCCCAGGACAGTGTTGGCGAACACCGGGGAGCTGTTTTTT. The chain has TRBV28 and TRBJ2-2, with TRBD1 as a possible D gene (6 bases). This CDR3 region has 17 residues. V lost 5 bases and J lost 0, with 16 bases in between. CDR1 and CDR2 (germline): MDHEN, SYDVKM.

The rearrangement uses TRBV4-3 and TRBJ2-3, with D uncertain. The germline V gene has CDR1 LGHNA and CDR2 YSLEER. The V end lost 0 bases, the J end lost 5 bases, and 3 bases lay between the germline ends. CDR3 size: 12 residues. CDR3 loop: CASSQDGDTQYF. CDR3 DNA sequence: TGCGCCAGCAGCCAAGATGGAGATACGCAGTATTTT.

V usage is TRBV4-1 and J usage is TRBJ2-7, with 11 positions matching TRBD1. Germline V lookup: CDR1 MGHRA, CDR2 YSYEKL. This CDR3 comprises 15 residues. The ends lost 5 bases at V and 1 base at J; junction bases unmatched: 4. The CDR3 DNA reads TGCGCCAGCAGCTTCCGGGACAGGGGGTCCTACGAGCAGTACTTC. The encoded protein is CASSFRDRGSYEQYF.

This sequence joins TRBV25-1 and TRBJ2-7; D uncertain. CDR1 is MGHDK, CDR2 SYGVNS, per germline. This CDR3 spans 14 amino acids. The V end was cut by 1 base, the J end by 7 bases, with 14 bases between. This chain's CDR3 is CASSEWNDVGEQYF. As DNA, the CDR3 is TGTGCCAGCAGTGAATGGAACGATGTGGGGGAGCAGTACTTC.

This clone was seen just once. The V and J genes are TRBV29-1 and TRBJ1-2; 11 bases line up with TRBD1. Germline V CDR1 and CDR2: SQVTM, ANQGSEA. With V trimmed by 6 bases and J by 5 bases, 8 bases remained unmatched. The CDR3 contains 14 residues. This CDR3 reads CSVEGQGVLYGYTF. For the CDR3, the DNA is TGCAGCGTGGAGGGACAGGGGGTCTTATATGGCTACACCTTC.

The chain combines TRBV11-2 with TRBJ2-1; maybe TRBD2 (6 bases). Deletions cut 0 bases from V and 12 bases from J, with 15 bases between. The CDR3 is made up of 14 amino acids. Germline-derived CDR1 and CDR2 are SGHAT and FQNNGV. The CDR3 loop reads CASSLDQGGMRQFF. The CDR3, as DNA: TGTGCCAGCAGCTTAGATCAGGGAGGAATGAGGCAGTTCTTC.

The rearrangement links TRBV15 to TRBJ2-7; TRBD2 matches at 11 bases. After removal of 1 base from V and 0 bases from J, the junction contained 2 bases not matched to a gene. In germline, CDR1 is LNHNV, CDR2 YYDKDF (reference sequence). CDR3 size: 16 residues. The CDR3, as DNA: TGTGCCACCAGCAGAGCCGGGACTAGCGGCTCCTACGAGCAGTACTTC. Translation gives CATSRAGTSGSYEQYF.

The chain carries TRBV11-3 and TRBJ2-3, with 9 bases that match TRBD1. The V segment lost 5 bases and the J segment 5 bases; nucleotides outside the gene matches: 8. Germline assignment: CDR1 SGHNT and CDR2 YENEEA. The CDR3 covers 15 residues. The CDR3 coding sequence is TGTGCCAGCAGCCCGAGGACAGGGGAGATAGATACGCAGTATTTT. Its translation: CASSPRTGEIDTQYF.

The rearrangement uses TRBV4-1 and TRBJ2-1; D is undetermined. Trimming pared 0 bases from V and 0 bases from J, leaving 9 bases between. This CDR3 has 16 amino acids. CDR1 is MGHRA, CDR2 YSYEKL, per germline. The CDR3 sequence is CASSQDRHVSYNEQFF. The CDR3, as DNA: TGCGCCAGCAGCCAAGATCGACACGTCTCCTACAATGAGCAGTTCTTC.

The chain couples TRBV2 to TRBJ2-7, with TRBD1 as a possible D gene (6 bases). CDR3 size: 11 residues. Germline V lookup: CDR1 SNHLY, CDR2 FYNNEI. The V end lost 6 bases, the J end lost 4 bases, and 7 bases lay between the germline ends. In nucleotides, the CDR3 is TGTGCCAGCAGACAGGGTTACGAGCAGTACTTC. The encoded protein is CASRQGYEQYF.

The gene calls are TRBV7-9 and TRBJ2-3; maybe TRBD1 (5 bases). CDR3 size: 17 residues. V was pared by 4 bases and J by 1 base, with 18 bases between. Per germline, CDR1 SEHNR and CDR2 FQNEAQ (reference sequence). This CDR3 reads CASSSPPAGWGTDTQYF. The CDR3 coding sequence is TGTGCCAGCAGCTCGCCCCCGGCAGGGTGGGGCACAGATACGCAGTATTTT. The variable domain in full, completed from reference TRBV7-9 and TRBJ2-3, reads DTGVSQNPRHKITKRGQNVTFRCDPISEHNRLYWYRQTLGQGPEFLTYFQNEAQLEKSRLLSDRFSAERPKGSFSTLEIQRTEQGDSAMYLCASSSPPAGWGTDTQYFGPGTRLTVL.

The chain joins TRBV7-9 to TRBJ1-3, with D hard to call. The germline V gene has CDR1 SEHNR and CDR2 FQNEAQ (reference sequence). Trimming removed 5 bases at V and 3 bases at J, with 5 bases between. CDR3 size: 12 residues. CDR3 in DNA: TGTGCCAGCAGCCCCGTTGGAAACACCATATATTTT. It encodes CASSPVGNTIYF.

The V and J genes are TRBV7-9 and TRBJ2-3; D perhaps matches TRBD1 (6 bases). This CDR3 region has 12 residues. V lost 11 bases and J 2 bases, leaving 11 bases between the germline ends. Germline CDR1 and CDR2: SEHNR and FQNEAQ (reference sequence). The CDR3 loop reads CASRGATDTQYF. DNA for the CDR3: TGTGCCTCCAGGGGTGCCACAGATACGCAGTATTTT.

The rearrangement uses TRBV28 and TRBJ2-2; D is unclear. V lost 5 bases, J lost 2 bases, and 9 bases lay in between. In germline, CDR1 is MDHEN, CDR2 SYDVKM. The CDR3 contains 14 residues. CDR3 sequence (DNA): TGTGCCAGCAGTCCTCGACTTAACACCGGGGAGCTGTTTTTT. Amino acid sequence: CASSPRLNTGELFF. Combining the CDR3 with reference TRBV28 and TRBJ2-2 gives the whole variable domain DVKVTQSSRYLVKRTGEKVFLECVQDMDHENMFWYRQDPGLGLRLIYFSYDVKMKEKGDIPEGYSVSREKKERFSLILESASTNQTSMYLCASSPRLNTGELFFGEGSRLTVL.

The chain links TRBV2 to TRBJ2-7, with a possible D match to TRBD1 (5 bases). Trimming pared 4 bases from V and 4 bases from J, leaving 14 bases between. CDR3 size: 14 residues. Germline lookup yields CDR1 SNHLY and CDR2 FYNNEI. The CDR3 sequence is CASSASWGLYEQYF. The CDR3 nucleotides are TGTGCCAGCAGTGCTTCCTGGGGCTTATACGAGCAGTACTTC. Drawing the rest from reference TRBV2 and TRBJ2-7, the complete variable domain is EPEVTQTPSHQVTQMGQEVILRCVPISNHLYFYWYRQILGQKVEFLVSFYNNEISEKSEIFDDQFSVERPDGSNFTLKIRSTKLEDSAMYFCASSASWGLYEQYFGPGTRLTVT.

The V and J genes are TRBV7-6 and TRBJ2-7; 7 positions match TRBD2. Germline V gene data show CDR1 as SGHVS and CDR2 as FNYEAQ. The V gene end was trimmed by 3 bases and the J gene end by 2 bases; junction bases not matched to a gene: 4. The CDR3 runs to 14 residues. CDR3 loop: CASSFSSGAYEQYF. CDR3 DNA: TGTGCCAGCAGCTTCTCGAGCGGGGCCTACGAGCAGTACTTC.

The V call is TRBV5-1, the J call TRBJ2-7; TRBD1 or TRBD2 may be the D gene (5 bases each). The V end was cut by 3 bases, the J end by 4 bases, with 14 bases between. This CDR3 is built from 14 residues. The germline CDR1 and CDR2 sequences are SGHRS and YFSETQ. This CDR3 is CASSSRDAGYEQYF. CDR3 sequence (DNA): TGCGCCAGCAGCTCCCGGGACGCCGGATACGAGCAGTACTTC.

This sequence joins TRBV6-6 and TRBJ2-1; a possible D gene is TRBD2 (5 bases). V was shortened by 11 bases and J by 7 bases, with 12 bases between the two germline ends. This CDR3 is 11 amino acids long. Germline-derived CDR1 and CDR2 are MNHNY and SVGAGI (reference sequence). CDR3 sequence reads: CASLAPNEQFF. The CDR3 coding sequence is TGTGCCTCATTAGCGCCTAATGAGCAGTTCTTC.

The chain is built from TRBV7-6 and TRBJ1-5, with D unresolved. Deletions cut 5 bases from V and 9 bases from J, with 11 bases between. The CDR3 runs to 12 residues. Germline-derived CDR1 and CDR2 are SGHVS and FNYEAQ. DNA for the CDR3: TGTGCCAGCAGCCCCGAGGTGGGGCCCCAGCATTTT. Protein: CASSPEVGPQHF.

The rearrangement uses TRBV18 and TRBJ2-1; TRBD1 aligns across 12 bases. The CDR3 runs to 17 residues. The V and J ends lost 0 bases and 7 bases, in that order; junction bases with no gene match: 7. Germline V CDR1 and CDR2: KGHSH, LQKENI. The CDR3 DNA is TGTGCCAGCTCACCACCGAAGGGACAGGGGGCAAGGAATGAGCAGTTCTTC. As protein: CASSPPKGQGARNEQFF.

CDR3 in amino acids: CASSYSGTDPNTIYF. The CDR3 nucleotides read TGTGCCAGCAGTTACTCGGGCACCGACCCTAACACCATATATTTT. V usage is TRBV6-5 and J usage is TRBJ1-3, with D uncertain. Trimming took 0 bases from V and 7 from J, leaving 13 bases between them. The germline V gene has CDR1 MNHEY and CDR2 SVGAGI. The CDR3 is made up of 15 amino acids.

The rearrangement links TRBV28 to TRBJ2-1; no firm D call. The length of the CDR3 is 11 residues. Trimming left V 3 bases short and J 7 bases short, with 4 bases between. The germline gives CDR1 MDHEN, CDR2 SYDVKM. The CDR3 DNA sequence: TGTGCCAGCAGTTTGGGGAATGAGCAGTTCTTC. It is translated as CASSLGNEQFF.

This clone is a singleton in its sample. This chain uses TRBV19 with TRBJ1-5; D call uncertain. Deletions cut 3 bases from V and 3 bases from J, with 6 bases between. CDR1 LNHDA and CDR2 SQIVND come from the germline V gene (reference sequence). This CDR3 is built from 13 residues. CDR3 amino acids: CASSMFDNQPQHF. In DNA form, the CDR3 reads TGTGCCAGTAGTATGTTCGACAATCAGCCCCAGCATTTT.

This clone was picked up a small number of times. J is TRBJ1-2 and V is TRBV10-2; D perhaps matches TRBD1 (5 bases). This CDR3 region has 14 residues. Trimming removed 7 bases from V and 8 bases from J, with 20 bases in between. Germline V gene data show CDR1 as WSHSY and CDR2 as SAAADI. The CDR3 here is CASNGGARIGGYTF. The CDR3 DNA follows: TGCGCCAGCAATGGGGGAGCGCGCATTGGGGGCTACACCTTC.

The genes are TRBV11-2 and TRBJ2-5; 14 positions agree with TRBD2. The trim removed 5 bases at V and 5 bases at J, leaving 7 bases unmatched. CDR1 is SGHAT, CDR2 FQNNGV, per germline. The CDR3 loop spans 16 amino acids. For the CDR3, the DNA is TGTGCCAGCAGCCACGGACTAGCGGGAGGCGGGGAGACCCAGTACTTC. It yields the protein CASSHGLAGGGETQYF.

This clone was found once. The J gene is TRBJ2-1, the V gene TRBV19; 13 nucleotides line up with TRBD2. The ends lost 3 bases at V and 3 bases at J; junction bases unmatched: 2. Germline V gene sequence: CDR1 LNHDA, CDR2 SQIVND (reference sequence). This CDR3 comprises 16 residues. CDR3 sequence (DNA): TGTGCCAGTAGTATGGGACTAGCGGGGCTCTACAATGAGCAGTTCTTC. This translates into CASSMGLAGLYNEQFF.

The V and J genes are TRBV27 and TRBJ2-1, with 10 bases aligning to TRBD1. Germline CDR1 is MNHEY and CDR2 is SMNVEV (reference sequence). The CDR3 extends over 14 amino acids. V gave up 6 bases and J gave up 8 bases; unmatched junction bases: 7. The DNA of the CDR3 is TGTGCCAGCAGCTGGGGGACAGGGGTTGATGAGCAGTTCTTC. Its protein is CASSWGTGVDEQFF.

The rearrangement uses TRBV10-3 and TRBJ2-3; 7 bases fit TRBD2. Germline assignment: CDR1 ENHRY and CDR2 SYGVKD. This CDR3 is built from 17 residues. The junction had 13 bases not matched to a gene; V was cut back by 2 bases and J by 5 bases. The CDR3 spells CAISERASGTLGDTQYF. The CDR3 DNA is TGTGCCATCAGTGAGAGGGCTAGCGGTACACTGGGAGATACGCAGTATTTT.